This T cell receptor (beta chain) was sequenced for a study of blood T cell repertoires in COVID-19. About the research overall: The samples span acute and convalescent COVID-19 from the United States, Italy and Spain. Sources were T cells, B-cell-depleted T cells, or PBMCs; the material itself was cDNA or gDNA.

In the authors' methods: Counts of nucleated cells, estimated from reference gene primer amplification, were obtained. Repertoires were generated with immunoSEQ multiplex PCR, while TCRdb's copy carries only in-frame clones and drops some. V and J calls plus clone size are reproduced from that table; the DNA served to infer D and trimming. Among some 280,000 clones listed, around four fifths were seen once. J was trimmed by 1 base and V by 4 bases; bases with no gene match: 7. The CDR3 has 15 amino acids. CDR1 SGHRS and CDR2 YFSETQ come from the germline V gene. The chain is built from TRBV5-1 and TRBJ1-1, with 7 bases aligning to TRBD1. The receptor's source is a woman between 45 and 65 years old with active or convalescent COVID-19. The material sequenced was peripheral blood. The CDR3 here is CASSGRQGSNTEAFF. CDR3 bases: TGCGCCAGCAGCGGGAGACAGGGTTCGAACACTGAAGCTTTCTTT.